This TCR beta chain was captured in a study of identical twins' blood T cells. The wider study: Six alpha and six beta libraries together yielded 45 million or so reads. Study-level points and caveats: Shared environment remains a possible cause of twin similarity. Shared CDR3 clonotype counts tracked mainly the product of cloneset sizes.

The V gene lost 9 bases and the J gene lost 9 bases, with 25 bases spanning the gap. Germline CDR1 and CDR2: SGHRS and YFSETQ. This CDR3 is 15 amino acids long. TCRdb re-called the 5' RACE reads through MiXCR, storing one row per CDR3 protein. This table has 350,000 to 450,000 distinct CDR3 sequences, roughly 30% appearing once. This clonotype has a handful of counts. Antigen unknown. Because it lacks the conserved phenylalanine or tryptophan at the end, this CDR3 is likely a read error. Sequencing was performed on PBMCs. The clonotype was recovered from a woman aged 18-55 years in good health. The rearrangement joins TRBV5-1 to TRBJ2-1; the D gene is possibly TRBD1 (5 bases). CDR3 in DNA: TGCGCCACCCTAGTTGGGGAAGGGGCTTTTGTTGAGCAGTTCTCC. Its translation is CATLVGEGAFVEQFS.